This T cell receptor (beta chain) comes out of a study of T cells in Graves' hyperthyroidism and ophthalmopathy. Based on clinical symptoms, serum thyroxine and TRAb, thyroid ultrasound and orbital computed tomography, diagnoses were reached. The CDR3 totals 15 residues. Deletions cut 2 bases from V and 13 bases from J, with 18 bases between. CDR1 is MNHEY and CDR2 is SVGAGI in the germline V gene. General study results and limits: With a median lead of around 6.7 months before onset, the model predicted ophthalmopathy. Blood also showed most of the thyroid clonotypes that were expanded above 0.001.

Amplification yielded TCR beta CDR3 regions, with RNA transcripts as the source. The study used the HTBI primer set for a first-round RT-PCR of the TCR CDR3. TCRdb reprocessed the multiplex PCR reads with MiXCR, giving one entry per CDR3 protein. The sample has about 370,000 distinct CDR3 sequences; approximately 14% are singletons. As regards this clonotype: Antigen unknown.

The source of this sequence is a woman aged 55-69 years with Graves' ophthalmopathy. The V and J genes are TRBV6-5 and TRBJ2-6, with D perhaps TRBD1 or TRBD2 (5 bases each). The specimen sequenced was blood. The CDR3 DNA follows: TGTGCCAGCAGTTACCAAGGGGAGAGGTATGGGGTCCTGACTTTC. Protein sequence: CASSYQGERYGVLTF.